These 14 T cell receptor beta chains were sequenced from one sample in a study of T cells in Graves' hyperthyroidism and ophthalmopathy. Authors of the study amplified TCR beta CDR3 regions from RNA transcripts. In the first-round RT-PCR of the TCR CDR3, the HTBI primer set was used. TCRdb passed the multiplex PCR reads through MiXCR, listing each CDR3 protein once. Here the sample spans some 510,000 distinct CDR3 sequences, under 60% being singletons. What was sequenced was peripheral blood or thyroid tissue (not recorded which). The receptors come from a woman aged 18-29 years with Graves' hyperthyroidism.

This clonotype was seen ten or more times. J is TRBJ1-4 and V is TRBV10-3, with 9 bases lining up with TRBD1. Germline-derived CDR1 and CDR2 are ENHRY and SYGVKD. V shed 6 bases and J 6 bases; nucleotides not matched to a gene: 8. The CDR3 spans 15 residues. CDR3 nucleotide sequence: TGTGCCATCAGGAAAGGGACAGGGCCTGATGAAAAACTGTTTTTT. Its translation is CAIRKGTGPDEKLFF.

The CDR3 here is CASSRPRTGGKGEQYF. The CDR3 DNA reads TGTGCCAGCAGCCGACCCCGGACAGGGGGAAAGGGCGAGCAGTACTTC. This chain links TRBV7-9 with TRBJ2-7; 10 positions match TRBD1. V trimming: 5 bases; J trimming: 6 bases; junction bases outside the gene matches: 13. CDR3 length: 16 amino acids. Looked up from germline, CDR1 is SEHNR and CDR2 is FQNEAQ (reference sequence).

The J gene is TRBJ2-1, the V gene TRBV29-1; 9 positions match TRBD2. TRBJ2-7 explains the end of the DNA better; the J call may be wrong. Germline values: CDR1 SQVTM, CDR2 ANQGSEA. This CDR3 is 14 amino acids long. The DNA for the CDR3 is TGCAGCCTTGTCCTTAGCGGGAGACCCAATGAGCAGTACTTC. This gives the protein CSLVLSGRPNEQYF.

The CDR3 sequence: CASRIWDRGDTEAFF. CDR3 coding DNA: TGTGCCAGTAGGATCTGGGACAGGGGGGACACTGAAGCTTTCTTT. V is TRBV19 and J is TRBJ1-1, with TRBD1 matching 11 bases. V gave up 6 bases and J gave up 3 bases; unmatched junction bases: 6. This CDR3 is 15 amino acids long. Germline V gene lookup returns CDR1 LNHDA and CDR2 SQIVND (reference sequence).

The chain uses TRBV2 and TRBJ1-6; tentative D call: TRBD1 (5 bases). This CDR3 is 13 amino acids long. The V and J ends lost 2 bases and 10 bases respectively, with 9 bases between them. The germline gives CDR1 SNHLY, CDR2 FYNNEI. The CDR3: CASSERGVSPLHF. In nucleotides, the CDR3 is TGTGCCAGCAGTGAACGGGGGGTCTCACCCCTCCACTTT. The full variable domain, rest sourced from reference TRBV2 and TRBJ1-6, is EPEVTQTPSHQVTQMGQEVILRCVPISNHLYFYWYRQILGQKVEFLVSFYNNEISEKSEIFDDQFSVERPDGSNFTLKIRSTKLEDSAMYFCASSERGVSPLHFGNGTRLTVT.

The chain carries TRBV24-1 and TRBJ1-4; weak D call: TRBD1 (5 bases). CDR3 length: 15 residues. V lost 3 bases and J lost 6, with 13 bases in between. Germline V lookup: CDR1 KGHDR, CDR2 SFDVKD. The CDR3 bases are TGTGCCACCAGTGATGCAGACAGTAGGGATGAAAAACTGTTTTTT. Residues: CATSDADSRDEKLFF.

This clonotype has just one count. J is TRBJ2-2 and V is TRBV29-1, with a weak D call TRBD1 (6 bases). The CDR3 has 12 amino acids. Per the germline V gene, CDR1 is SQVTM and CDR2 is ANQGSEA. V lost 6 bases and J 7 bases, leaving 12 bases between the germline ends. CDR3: CSVQRDIGELFF. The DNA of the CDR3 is TGCAGCGTCCAACGGGACATCGGGGAGCTGTTTTTT.

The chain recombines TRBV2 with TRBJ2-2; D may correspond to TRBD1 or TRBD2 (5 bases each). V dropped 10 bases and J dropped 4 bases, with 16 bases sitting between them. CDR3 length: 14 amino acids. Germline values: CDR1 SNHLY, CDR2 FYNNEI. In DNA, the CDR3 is TGTGCCACCACCGGGACGGCGAGCACCGGGGAGCTGTTTTTT. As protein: CATTGTASTGELFF.

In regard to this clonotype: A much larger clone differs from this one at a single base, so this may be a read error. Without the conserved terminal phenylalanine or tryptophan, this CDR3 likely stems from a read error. The CDR3 reads CASSFRTGGGEKLFY. In nucleotides, the CDR3 is TGTGCCAGCAGTTTCAGGACAGGCGGCGGTGAAAAACTGTTTTAT. This chain joins TRBV7-6 and TRBJ1-4, with 7 bases aligning to TRBD1. Germline loops: CDR1 SGHVS, CDR2 FNYEAQ. This CDR3 contains 15 residues. V was pared by 6 bases and J by 7 bases, with 11 bases of the junction left unmatched.

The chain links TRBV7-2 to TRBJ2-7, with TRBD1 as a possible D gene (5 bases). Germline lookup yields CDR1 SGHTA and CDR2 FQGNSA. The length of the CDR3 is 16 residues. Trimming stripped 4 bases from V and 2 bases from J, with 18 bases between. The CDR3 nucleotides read TGTGCCAGCAGCTCACGAGAAAACAGGACCCCCTACGAGCAGTACTTC. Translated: CASSSRENRTPYEQYF.

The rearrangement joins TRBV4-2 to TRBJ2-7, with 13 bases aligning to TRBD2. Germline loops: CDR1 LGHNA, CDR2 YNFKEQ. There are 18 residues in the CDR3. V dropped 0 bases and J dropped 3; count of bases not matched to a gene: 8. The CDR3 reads CASSQELPGLAGIYEQYF. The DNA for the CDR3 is TGTGCCAGCAGCCAAGAACTACCGGGACTAGCGGGAATCTACGAGCAGTACTTC.

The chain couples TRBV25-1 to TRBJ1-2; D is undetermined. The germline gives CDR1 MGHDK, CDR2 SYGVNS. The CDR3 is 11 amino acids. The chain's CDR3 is CARRPGDGYTF. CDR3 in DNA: TGTGCTAGGAGGCCCGGGGATGGCTACACCTTC.

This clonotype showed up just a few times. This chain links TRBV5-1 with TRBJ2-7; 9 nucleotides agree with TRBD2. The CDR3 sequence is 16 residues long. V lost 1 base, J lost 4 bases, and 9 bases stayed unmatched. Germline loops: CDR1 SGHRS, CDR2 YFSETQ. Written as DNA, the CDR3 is TGCGCCAGCAGCTTGCCCAGCGGGAGGTCTCAGTACGAGCAGTACTTC. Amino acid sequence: CASSLPSGRSQYEQYF.

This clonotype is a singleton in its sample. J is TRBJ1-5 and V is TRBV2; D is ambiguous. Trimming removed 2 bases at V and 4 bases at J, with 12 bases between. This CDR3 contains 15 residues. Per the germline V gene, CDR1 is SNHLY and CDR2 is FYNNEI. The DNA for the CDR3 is TGTGCCAGCAGTGAACTCCGCGGGCCGAATCAGCCCCAGCATTTT. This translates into CASSELRGPNQPQHF.